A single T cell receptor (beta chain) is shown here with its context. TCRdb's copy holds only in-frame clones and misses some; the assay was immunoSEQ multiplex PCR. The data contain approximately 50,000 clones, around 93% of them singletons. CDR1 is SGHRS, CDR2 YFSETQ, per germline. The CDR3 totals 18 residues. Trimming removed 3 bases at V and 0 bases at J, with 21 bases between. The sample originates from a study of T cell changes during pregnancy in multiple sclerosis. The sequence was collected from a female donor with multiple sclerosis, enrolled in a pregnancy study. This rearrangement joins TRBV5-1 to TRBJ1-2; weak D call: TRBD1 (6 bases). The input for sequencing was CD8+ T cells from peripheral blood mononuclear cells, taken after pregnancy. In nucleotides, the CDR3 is TGCGCCAGCAGCTCAACACGAAGAAACAGGGCTTCTAACTATGGCTACACCTTC. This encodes CASSSTRRNRASNYGYTF.